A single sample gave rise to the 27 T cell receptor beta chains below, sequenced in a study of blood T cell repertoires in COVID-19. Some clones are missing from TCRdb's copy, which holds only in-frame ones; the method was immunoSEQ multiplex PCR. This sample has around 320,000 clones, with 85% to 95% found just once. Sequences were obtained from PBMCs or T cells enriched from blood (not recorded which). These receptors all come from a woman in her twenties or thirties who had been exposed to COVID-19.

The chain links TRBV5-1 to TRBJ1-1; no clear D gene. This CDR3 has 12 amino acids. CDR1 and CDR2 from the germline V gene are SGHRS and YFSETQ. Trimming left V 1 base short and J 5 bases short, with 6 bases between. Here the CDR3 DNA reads TGCGCCAGCAGCTTGACCGAGACTGAAGCTTTCTTT. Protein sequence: CASSLTETEAFF.

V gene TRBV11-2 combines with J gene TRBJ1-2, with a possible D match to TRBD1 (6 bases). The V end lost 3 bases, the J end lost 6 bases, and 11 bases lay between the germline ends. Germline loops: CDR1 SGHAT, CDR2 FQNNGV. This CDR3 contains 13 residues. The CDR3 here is CASSFRGWDGYTF. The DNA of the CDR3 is TGTGCCAGCAGCTTCAGGGGATGGGATGGCTACACCTTC.

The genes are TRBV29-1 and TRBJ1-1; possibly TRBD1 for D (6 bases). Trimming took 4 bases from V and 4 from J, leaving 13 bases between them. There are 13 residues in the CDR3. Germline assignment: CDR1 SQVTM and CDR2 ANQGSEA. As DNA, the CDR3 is TGCAGCGTTGGACAGGTTGGGAGCACTGAAGCTTTCTTT. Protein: CSVGQVGSTEAFF.

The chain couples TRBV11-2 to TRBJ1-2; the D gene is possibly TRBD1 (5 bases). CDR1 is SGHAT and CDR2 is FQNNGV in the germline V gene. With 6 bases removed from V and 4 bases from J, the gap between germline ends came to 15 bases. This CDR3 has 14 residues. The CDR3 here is CASRSGQVLYGYTF. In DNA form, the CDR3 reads TGTGCCAGCAGGTCAGGGCAGGTCCTCTATGGCTACACCTTC.

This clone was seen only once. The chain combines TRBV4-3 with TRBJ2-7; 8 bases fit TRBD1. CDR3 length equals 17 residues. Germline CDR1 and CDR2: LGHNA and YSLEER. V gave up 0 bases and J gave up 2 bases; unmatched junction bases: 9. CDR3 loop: CASSQDLETGVTYEQYF. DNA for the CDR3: TGCGCCAGCAGCCAAGATCTTGAGACAGGGGTCACCTACGAGCAGTACTTC.

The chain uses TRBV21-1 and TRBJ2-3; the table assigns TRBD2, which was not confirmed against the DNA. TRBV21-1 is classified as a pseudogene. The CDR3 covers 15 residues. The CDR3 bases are TGTGCCAGCAGCCGCCGGGGGGGCCGCACAGATACGCAGTATTTT. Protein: CASSRRGGRTDTQYF.

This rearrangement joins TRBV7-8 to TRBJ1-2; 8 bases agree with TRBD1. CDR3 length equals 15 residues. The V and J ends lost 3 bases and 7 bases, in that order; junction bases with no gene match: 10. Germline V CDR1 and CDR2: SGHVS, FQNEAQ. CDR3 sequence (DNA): TGTGCCAGCAGCTTCTACGGACAGGGCTCGGGTGGCTACACCTTC. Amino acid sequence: CASSFYGQGSGGYTF.

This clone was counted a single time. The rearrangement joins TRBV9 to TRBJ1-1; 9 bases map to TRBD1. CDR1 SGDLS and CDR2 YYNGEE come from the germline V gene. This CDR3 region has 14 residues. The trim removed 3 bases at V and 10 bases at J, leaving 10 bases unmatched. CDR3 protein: CASSGGTGTLGAFF. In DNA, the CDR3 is TGTGCCAGCAGCGGAGGGACAGGGACATTAGGAGCTTTCTTT. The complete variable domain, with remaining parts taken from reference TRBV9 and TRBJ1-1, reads DSGVTQTPKHLITATGQRVTLRCSPRSGDLSVYWYQQSLDQGLQFLIQYYNGEERAKGNILERFSAQQFPDLHSELNLSSLELGDSALYFCASSGGTGTLGAFFGQGTRLTVV.

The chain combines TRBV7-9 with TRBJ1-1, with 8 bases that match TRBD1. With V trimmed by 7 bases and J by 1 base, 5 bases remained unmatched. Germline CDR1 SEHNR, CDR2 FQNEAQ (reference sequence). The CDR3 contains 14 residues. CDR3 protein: CASTRDRTNTEAFF. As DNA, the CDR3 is TGTGCCAGCACTCGGGACAGGACGAACACTGAAGCTTTCTTT.

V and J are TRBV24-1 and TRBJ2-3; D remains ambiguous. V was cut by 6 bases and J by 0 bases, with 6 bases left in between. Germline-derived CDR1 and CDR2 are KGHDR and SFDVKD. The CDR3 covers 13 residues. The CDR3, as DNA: TGTGCCACCAGTCTCCGGAGCACAGATACGCAGTATTTT. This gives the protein CATSLRSTDTQYF.

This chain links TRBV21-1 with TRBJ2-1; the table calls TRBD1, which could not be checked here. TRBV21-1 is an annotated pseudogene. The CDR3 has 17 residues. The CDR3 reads CASSILGWDREPSEQFF. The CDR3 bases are TGTGCCAGCAGCATACTAGGATGGGACAGGGAGCCGAGTGAGCAGTTCTTC.

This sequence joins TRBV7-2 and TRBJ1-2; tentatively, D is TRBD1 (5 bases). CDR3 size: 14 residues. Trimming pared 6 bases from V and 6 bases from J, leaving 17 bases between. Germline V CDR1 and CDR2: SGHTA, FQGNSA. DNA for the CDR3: TGTGCCAGCAGGTTGGCGTTCTCGGGGGATGGCTACACCTTC. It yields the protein CASRLAFSGDGYTF.

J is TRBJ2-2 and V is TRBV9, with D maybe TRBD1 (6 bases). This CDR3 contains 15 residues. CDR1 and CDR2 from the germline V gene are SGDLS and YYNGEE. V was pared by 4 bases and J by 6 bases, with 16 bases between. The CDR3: CASSLRQDLSGELFF. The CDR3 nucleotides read TGTGCCAGCAGCCTCCGACAGGACCTGTCCGGGGAGCTGTTTTTT.

As DNA, the CDR3 is TGTGCCAGCAGTTTAGCGGGACAGGTCTATGGCTACACCTTC. This translates into CASSLAGQVYGYTF. This chain uses TRBV28 with TRBJ1-2; TRBD1 agrees at 8 bases. V shed 2 bases, J shed 4 bases, and the junction held 3 bases outside the gene matches. Germline V CDR1 and CDR2: MDHEN, SYDVKM. There are 14 residues in the CDR3.

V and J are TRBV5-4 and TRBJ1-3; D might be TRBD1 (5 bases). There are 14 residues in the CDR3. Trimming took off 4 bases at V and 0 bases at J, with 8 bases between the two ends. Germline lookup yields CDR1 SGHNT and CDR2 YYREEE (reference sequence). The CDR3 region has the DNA TGTGCCAGCAGCCTGGACATCTCTGGAAACACCATATATTTT. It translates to CASSLDISGNTIYF. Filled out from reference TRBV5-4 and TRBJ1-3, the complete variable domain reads ETGVTQSPTHLIKTRGQQVTLRCSSQSGHNTVSWYQQALGQGPQFIFQYYREEENGRGNFPPRFSGLQFPNYSSELNVNALELDDSALYLCASSLDISGNTIYFGEGSWLTVV.

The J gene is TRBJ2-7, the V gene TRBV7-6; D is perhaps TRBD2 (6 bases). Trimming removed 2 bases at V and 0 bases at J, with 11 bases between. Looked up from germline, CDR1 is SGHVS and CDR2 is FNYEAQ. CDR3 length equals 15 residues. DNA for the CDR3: TGTGCCAGCAGCTTAAGCGACGGGAGCTCCTACGAGCAGTACTTC. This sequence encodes CASSLSDGSSYEQYF.

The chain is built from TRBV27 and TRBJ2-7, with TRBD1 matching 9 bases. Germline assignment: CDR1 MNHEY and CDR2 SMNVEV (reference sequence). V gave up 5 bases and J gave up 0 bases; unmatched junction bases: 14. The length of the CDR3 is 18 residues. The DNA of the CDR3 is TGTGCCAGCAGTCCGGGTCCCGGGACAGGGACCTCCTCCTACGAGCAGTACTTC. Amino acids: CASSPGPGTGTSSYEQYF.

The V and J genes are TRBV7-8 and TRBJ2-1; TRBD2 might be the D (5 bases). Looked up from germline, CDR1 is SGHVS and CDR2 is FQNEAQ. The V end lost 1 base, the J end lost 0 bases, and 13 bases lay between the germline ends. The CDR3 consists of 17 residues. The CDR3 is CASSLVPRVSSYNEQFF. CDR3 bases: TGTGCCAGCAGCTTAGTACCGCGGGTTAGCTCCTACAATGAGCAGTTCTTC.

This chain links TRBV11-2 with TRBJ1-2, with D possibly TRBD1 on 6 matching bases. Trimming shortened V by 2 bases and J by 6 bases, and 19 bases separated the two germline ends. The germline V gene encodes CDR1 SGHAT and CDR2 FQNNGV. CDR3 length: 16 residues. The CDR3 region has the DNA TGTGCCAGCAGCTTAACTACCGCCAGGGGATCGGATGGCTACACCTTC. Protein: CASSLTTARGSDGYTF.

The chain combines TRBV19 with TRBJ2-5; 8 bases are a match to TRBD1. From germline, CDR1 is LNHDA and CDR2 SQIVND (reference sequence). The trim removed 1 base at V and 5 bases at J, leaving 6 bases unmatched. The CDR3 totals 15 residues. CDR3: CASSIGGQGRETQYF. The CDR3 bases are TGTGCCAGTAGTATAGGAGGACAGGGCAGGGAGACCCAGTACTTC.

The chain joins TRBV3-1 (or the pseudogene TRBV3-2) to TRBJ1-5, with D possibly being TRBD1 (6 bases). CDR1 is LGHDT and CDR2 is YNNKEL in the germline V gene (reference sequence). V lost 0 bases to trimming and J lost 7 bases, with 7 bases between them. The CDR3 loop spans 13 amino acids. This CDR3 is CASSQDRGQPQHF. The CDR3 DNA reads TGTGCCAGCAGCCAAGACAGGGGCCAGCCCCAGCATTTT.

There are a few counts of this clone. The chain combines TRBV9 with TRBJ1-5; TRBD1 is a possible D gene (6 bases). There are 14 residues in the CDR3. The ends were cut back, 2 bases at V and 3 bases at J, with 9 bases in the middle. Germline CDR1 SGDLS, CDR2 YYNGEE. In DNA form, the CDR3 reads TGTGCCAGCAGCGTTGGACAGCTCAATCAGCCCCAGCATTTT. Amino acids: CASSVGQLNQPQHF.

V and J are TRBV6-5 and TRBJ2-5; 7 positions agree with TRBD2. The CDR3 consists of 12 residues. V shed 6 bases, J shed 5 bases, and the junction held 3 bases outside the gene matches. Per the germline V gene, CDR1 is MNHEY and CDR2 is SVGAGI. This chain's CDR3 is CASRRGDETQYF. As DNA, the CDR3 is TGTGCCAGCAGACGGGGGGACGAGACCCAGTACTTC.

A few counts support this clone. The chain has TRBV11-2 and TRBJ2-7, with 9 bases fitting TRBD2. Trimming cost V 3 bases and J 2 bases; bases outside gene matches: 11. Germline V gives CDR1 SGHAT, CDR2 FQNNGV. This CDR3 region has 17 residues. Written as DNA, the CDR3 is TGTGCCAGCAGCTTGGCCAGATTAGCGGGGGTCCCCTACGAGCAGTACTTC. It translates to CASSLARLAGVPYEQYF.

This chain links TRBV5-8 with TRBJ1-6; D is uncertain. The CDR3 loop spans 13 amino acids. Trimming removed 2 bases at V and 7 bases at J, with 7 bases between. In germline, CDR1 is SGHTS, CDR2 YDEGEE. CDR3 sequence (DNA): TGTGCCAGCAGCTTTCGCGGGAATTCACCCCTCCACTTT. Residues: CASSFRGNSPLHF.

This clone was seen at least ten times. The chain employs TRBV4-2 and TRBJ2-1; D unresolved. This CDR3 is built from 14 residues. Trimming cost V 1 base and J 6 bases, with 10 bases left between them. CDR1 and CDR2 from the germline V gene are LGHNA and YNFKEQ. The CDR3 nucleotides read TGTGCCAGCAGCCAAGGGCTAGATGTCAATGAGCAGTTCTTC. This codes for CASSQGLDVNEQFF.

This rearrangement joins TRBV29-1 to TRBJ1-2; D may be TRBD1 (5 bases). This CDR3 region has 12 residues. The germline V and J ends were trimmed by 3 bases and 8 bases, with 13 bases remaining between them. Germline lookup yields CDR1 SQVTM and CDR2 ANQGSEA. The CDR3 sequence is CSVDMQGWGYTF. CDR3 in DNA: TGCAGCGTTGATATGCAGGGATGGGGCTACACCTTC.